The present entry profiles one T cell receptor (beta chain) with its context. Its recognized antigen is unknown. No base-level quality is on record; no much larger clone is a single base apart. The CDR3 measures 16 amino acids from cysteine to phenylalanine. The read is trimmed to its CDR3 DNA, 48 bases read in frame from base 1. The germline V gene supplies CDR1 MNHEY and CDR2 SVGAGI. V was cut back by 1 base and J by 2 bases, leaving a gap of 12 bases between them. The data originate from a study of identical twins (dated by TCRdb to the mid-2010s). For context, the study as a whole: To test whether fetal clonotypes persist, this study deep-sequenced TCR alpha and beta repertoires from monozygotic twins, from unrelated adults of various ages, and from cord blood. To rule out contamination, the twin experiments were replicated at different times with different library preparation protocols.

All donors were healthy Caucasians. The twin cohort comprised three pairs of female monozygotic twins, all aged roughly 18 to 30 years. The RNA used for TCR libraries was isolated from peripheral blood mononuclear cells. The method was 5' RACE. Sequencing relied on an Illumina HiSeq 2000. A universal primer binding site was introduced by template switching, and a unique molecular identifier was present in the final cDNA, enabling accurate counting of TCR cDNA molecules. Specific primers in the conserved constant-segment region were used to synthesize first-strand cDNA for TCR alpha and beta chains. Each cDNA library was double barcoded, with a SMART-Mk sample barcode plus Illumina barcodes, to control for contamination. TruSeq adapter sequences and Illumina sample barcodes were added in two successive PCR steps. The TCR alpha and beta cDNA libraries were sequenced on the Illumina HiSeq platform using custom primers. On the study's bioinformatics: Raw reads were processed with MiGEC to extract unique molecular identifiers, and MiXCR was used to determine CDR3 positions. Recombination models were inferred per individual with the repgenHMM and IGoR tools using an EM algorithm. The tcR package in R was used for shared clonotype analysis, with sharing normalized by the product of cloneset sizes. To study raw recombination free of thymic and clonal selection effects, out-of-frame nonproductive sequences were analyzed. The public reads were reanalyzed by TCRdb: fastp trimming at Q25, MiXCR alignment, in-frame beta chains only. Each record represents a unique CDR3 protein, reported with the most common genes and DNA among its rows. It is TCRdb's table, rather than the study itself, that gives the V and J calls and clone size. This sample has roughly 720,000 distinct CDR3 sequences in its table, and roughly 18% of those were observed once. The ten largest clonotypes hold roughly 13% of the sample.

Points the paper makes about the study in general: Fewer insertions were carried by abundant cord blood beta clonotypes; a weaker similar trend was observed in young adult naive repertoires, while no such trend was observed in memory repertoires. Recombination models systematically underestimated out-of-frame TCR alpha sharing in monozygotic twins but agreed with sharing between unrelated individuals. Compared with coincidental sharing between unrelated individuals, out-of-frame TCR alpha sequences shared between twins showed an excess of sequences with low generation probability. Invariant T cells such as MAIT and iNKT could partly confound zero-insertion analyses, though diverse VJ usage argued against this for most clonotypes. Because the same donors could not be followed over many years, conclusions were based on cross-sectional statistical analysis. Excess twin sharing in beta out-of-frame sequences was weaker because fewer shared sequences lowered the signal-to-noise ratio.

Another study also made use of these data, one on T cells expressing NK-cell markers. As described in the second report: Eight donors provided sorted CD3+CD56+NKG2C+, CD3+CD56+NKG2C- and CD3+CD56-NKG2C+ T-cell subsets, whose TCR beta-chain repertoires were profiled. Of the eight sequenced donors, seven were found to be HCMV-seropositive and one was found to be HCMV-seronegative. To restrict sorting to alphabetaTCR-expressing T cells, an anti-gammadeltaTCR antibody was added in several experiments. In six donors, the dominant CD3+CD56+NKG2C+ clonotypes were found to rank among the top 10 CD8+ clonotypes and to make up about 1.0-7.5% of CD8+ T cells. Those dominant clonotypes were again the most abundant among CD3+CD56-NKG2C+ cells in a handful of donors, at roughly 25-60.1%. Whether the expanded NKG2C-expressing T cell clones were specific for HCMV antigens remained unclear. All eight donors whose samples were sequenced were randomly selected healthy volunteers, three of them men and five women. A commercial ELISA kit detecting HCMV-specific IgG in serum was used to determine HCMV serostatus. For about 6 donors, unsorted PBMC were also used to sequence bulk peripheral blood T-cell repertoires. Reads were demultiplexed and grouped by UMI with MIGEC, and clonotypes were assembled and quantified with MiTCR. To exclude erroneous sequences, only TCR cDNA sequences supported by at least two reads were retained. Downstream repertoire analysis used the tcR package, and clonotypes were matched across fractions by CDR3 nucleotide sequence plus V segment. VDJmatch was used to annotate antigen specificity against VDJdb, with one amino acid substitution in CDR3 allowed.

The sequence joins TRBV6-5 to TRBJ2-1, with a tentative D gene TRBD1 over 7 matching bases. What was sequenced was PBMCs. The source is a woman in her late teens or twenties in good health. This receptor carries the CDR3 CASSYWGRGAYNEQFF. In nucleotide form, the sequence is TGTGCCAGCAGTTACTGGGGCAGGGGGGCCTACAATGAGCAGTTCTTC.